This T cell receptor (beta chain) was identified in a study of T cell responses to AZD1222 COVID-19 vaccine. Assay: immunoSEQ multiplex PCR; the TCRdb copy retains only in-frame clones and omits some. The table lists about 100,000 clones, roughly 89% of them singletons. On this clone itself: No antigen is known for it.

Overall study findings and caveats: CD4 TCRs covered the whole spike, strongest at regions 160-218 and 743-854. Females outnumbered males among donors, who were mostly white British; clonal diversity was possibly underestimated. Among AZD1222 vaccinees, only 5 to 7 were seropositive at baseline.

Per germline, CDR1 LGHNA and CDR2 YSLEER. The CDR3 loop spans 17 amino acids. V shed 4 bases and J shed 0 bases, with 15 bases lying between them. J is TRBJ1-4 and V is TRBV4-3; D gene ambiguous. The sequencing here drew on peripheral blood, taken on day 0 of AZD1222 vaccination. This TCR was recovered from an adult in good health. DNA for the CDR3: TGCGCCAGCAGCCTGGCCGGGGAATCTGCAACTAATGAAAAACTGTTTTTT. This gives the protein CASSLAGESATNEKLFF.